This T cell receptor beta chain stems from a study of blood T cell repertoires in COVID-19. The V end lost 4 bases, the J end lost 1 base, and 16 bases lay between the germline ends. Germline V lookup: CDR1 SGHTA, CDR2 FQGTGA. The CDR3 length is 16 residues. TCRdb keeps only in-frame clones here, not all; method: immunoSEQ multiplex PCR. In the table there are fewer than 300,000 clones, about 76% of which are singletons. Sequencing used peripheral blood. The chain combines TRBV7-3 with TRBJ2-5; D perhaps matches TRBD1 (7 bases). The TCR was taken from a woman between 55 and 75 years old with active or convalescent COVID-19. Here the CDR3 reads CASSSHRGGGQETQYF. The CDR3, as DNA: TGTGCCAGCAGCTCACACAGGGGAGGAGGCCAAGAGACCCAGTACTTC.